This entry lists 24 T cell receptor beta chains sequenced from one sample in a study of the immune and genomic landscape of osteosarcoma. Data came from immunoSEQ multiplex PCR; TCRdb stores just in-frame clones and leaves some out. In the table there are 4,600 or so clones, about 71% of which are singletons. Poor-prognosis osteosarcoma patients supplied post-treatment primary, local recurrence and metastasis tumor specimens. The sample was osteosarcoma tumor tissue from the femur. These receptor sequences come from a human donor with osteosarcoma.

This chain joins TRBV7-3 and TRBJ2-2; D possibly corresponds to TRBD1 (5 bases). With 5 bases removed from V and 0 bases from J, the gap between germline ends came to 10 bases. The CDR3 runs to 15 residues. Germline-derived CDR1 and CDR2 are SGHTA and FQGTGA. The CDR3 sequence: CASSNVGPNTGELFF. CDR3 in DNA: TGTGCCAGCAGCAATGTGGGGCCGAACACCGGGGAGCTGTTTTTT.

This chain connects TRBV18 to TRBJ1-5; TRBD1 might be the D (6 bases). Germline V CDR1 and CDR2: KGHSH, LQKENI. Trimming removed 2 bases from V and 6 bases from J, with 20 bases in between. This CDR3 has 17 residues. The CDR3 nucleotides are TGTGCCAGCTCACCAAGACAGGTCGGAACAGTTAGTCAGCCCCAGCATTTT. This encodes CASSPRQVGTVSQPQHF.

This clone was detected only a few times. The J gene is TRBJ1-1, the V gene TRBV18; D possibly corresponds to TRBD1 (6 bases). The germline CDR1 and CDR2 sequences are KGHSH and LQKENI. Deletions cut 0 bases from V and 4 bases from J, with 12 bases between. The CDR3 covers 15 residues. The CDR3 reads CASSPPKGVGTEAFF. CDR3 in DNA: TGTGCCAGCTCACCACCAAAGGGGGTCGGCACTGAAGCTTTCTTT.

With regard to this clone: One end of the junction varies from germline; a read error may be responsible. The chain couples TRBV5-1 to TRBJ2-7, with D possibly matching TRBD1 (5 bases). This CDR3 has 16 residues. CDR1 is SGHRS, CDR2 YFSETQ, per germline. The CDR3 DNA reads TGCGCGAGCAGGGTGAGTGGCACTTCGAGCTCCTACGAGCAGTACTTC. Residues: CASRVSGTSSSYEQYF.

This chain's CDR3 is CASSRYMGDEQYF. The DNA of the CDR3 is TGTGCCAGCAGCCGGTACATGGGCGACGAGCAGTACTTC. This sequence joins TRBV7-6 and TRBJ2-7; D call uncertain. The CDR3 spans 13 residues. CDR1 is SGHVS and CDR2 is FNYEAQ in the germline V gene. Trimming took off 5 bases at V and 5 bases at J, with 13 bases between the two ends.

In DNA, the CDR3 is TGTGCCAGCAGCCCCCGTAGCTCCTACGAGCAGTACTTC. Amino acids: CASSPRSSYEQYF. This rearrangement joins TRBV7-2 to TRBJ2-7; D gene unclear. The V gene's germline CDR1 is SGHTA and CDR2 FQGNSA. The CDR3 is 13 residues long. V dropped 5 bases and J dropped 0 bases, with 8 bases sitting between them.

In the case of this clone: At one boundary the junction diverges from the germline segment, which might be a read error. The rearrangement uses TRBV7-9 and TRBJ2-3; perhaps TRBD2 as D (7 bases). The CDR3 is 14 amino acids. In germline, CDR1 is SEHNR, CDR2 FQNEAQ (reference sequence). The CDR3 nucleotides are TGCGCCAGCAGCCCGGACGGGGGGCGGAATACGCAGTATTTT. It translates to CASSPDGGRNTQYF.

The count of this clone is one. The J gene is TRBJ1-2, the V gene TRBV2; possible D gene TRBD1, 6 bases. From germline, CDR1 is SNHLY and CDR2 FYNNEI. The CDR3 extends over 13 amino acids. Trimming took 4 bases from V and 3 from J, leaving 9 bases between them. The CDR3 here is CASSATGYYGYTF. Here the CDR3 DNA reads TGTGCCAGCAGTGCAACAGGGTACTATGGCTACACCTTC.

The rearrangement uses TRBV6-5 and TRBJ2-7; possibly TRBD1 for D (5 bases). This CDR3 spans 14 amino acids. CDR1 is MNHEY and CDR2 is SVGAGI in the germline V gene. V dropped 2 bases and J dropped 4 bases, with 12 bases sitting between them. CDR3 DNA sequence: TGTGCCAGCAGTTACCTCAGGGCCGGATACGAGCAGTACTTC. Protein sequence: CASSYLRAGYEQYF.

The genes are TRBV7-2 and TRBJ2-7, with 10 bases aligning to TRBD1. V shed 5 bases, J shed 1 base, and the junction held 5 bases outside the gene matches. CDR1 is SGHTA, CDR2 FQGNSA, per germline. This CDR3 is built from 15 residues. The CDR3 region is CASSPGTGASYEQYF. The CDR3 DNA sequence: TGTGCCAGCAGCCCGGGGACAGGGGCGTCCTACGAGCAGTACTTC.

The gene calls are TRBV19 and TRBJ1-4; D might be TRBD1 (5 bases). The CDR3 length is 15 residues. Germline V gene data show CDR1 as LNHDA and CDR2 as SQIVND (reference sequence). V lost 6 bases and J 5 bases, leaving 16 bases between the germline ends. CDR3: CASSHLDAGNEKLFF. The DNA for the CDR3 is TGTGCCAGTAGCCACCTTGATGCAGGGAATGAAAAACTGTTTTTT.

This sequence joins TRBV10-3 and TRBJ1-5; no firm D call. The ends were cut back, 3 bases at V and 0 bases at J, with 0 bases in the middle. Per germline, CDR1 ENHRY and CDR2 SYGVKD. There are 12 residues in the CDR3. The CDR3 DNA reads as TGTGCCATCAGTGATAGCAATCAGCCCCAGCATTTT. Translating it yields CAISDSNQPQHF.

This chain links TRBV10-1 with TRBJ2-4; 7 bases are shared with TRBD2. Germline V lookup: CDR1 WNHNN, CDR2 SYGVQD (reference sequence). The V gene end was trimmed by 8 bases and the J gene end by 0 bases; junction bases not matched to a gene: 22. This CDR3 comprises 20 residues. The CDR3 nucleotides read TGCGCCAGCTGCCACCCTGAGGGAGGAGGACTAGGTCTAGCCAAAAACATTCAGTACTTC. Protein: CASCHPEGGGLGLAKNIQYF.

The V call is TRBV5-1, the J call TRBJ2-2; 7 bases line up with TRBD1. Looked up from germline, CDR1 is SGHRS and CDR2 is YFSETQ. The ends lost 0 bases at V and 3 bases at J; junction bases unmatched: 2. The CDR3 contains 15 residues. The CDR3, as DNA: TGCGCCAGCAGCTTGGAAACAGGGGACACCGGGGAGCTGTTTTTT. Translating gives CASSLETGDTGELFF.

This chain uses TRBV5-4 with TRBJ1-2; D is unclear. The CDR3 covers 13 residues. V was clipped by 1 base and J by 1 base, with 5 bases between them. Germline-derived CDR1 and CDR2 are SGHNT and YYREEE (reference sequence). CDR3 nucleotide sequence: TGTGCCAGCAGCTTGAGCGGTAACTATGGCTACACCTTC. Translating it yields CASSLSGNYGYTF.

V gene TRBV6-1 combines with J gene TRBJ2-7, with TRBD2 matching 9 bases. V lost 1 base to trimming and J lost 4 bases; unmatched junction nucleotides: 2. Germline lookup yields CDR1 MNHNS and CDR2 SASEGT. The CDR3 loop spans 14 amino acids. CDR3 DNA: TGTGCCAGCAGTGAAGGCGGGAGGGTTTACGAGCAGTACTTC. Translating gives CASSEGGRVYEQYF.

The chain links TRBV25-1 to TRBJ2-1; 8 bases line up with TRBD2. Germline CDR1 and CDR2: MGHDK and SYGVNS. The ends lost 4 bases at V and 6 bases at J; junction bases unmatched: 8. This CDR3 comprises 15 residues. The chain's CDR3 is CASSGSGRKPNEQFF. The CDR3 nucleotides read TGTGCCAGCAGTGGGAGCGGGAGAAAGCCCAATGAGCAGTTCTTC.

The chain carries TRBV6-5 and TRBJ1-1; D perhaps matches TRBD1 (5 bases). The V and J ends lost 2 bases and 0 bases respectively, with 13 bases between them. This CDR3 is 16 amino acids long. Germline CDR1 and CDR2: MNHEY and SVGAGI. This chain's CDR3 is CASSYRSAGLNTEAFF. The CDR3 DNA reads as TGTGCCAGCAGTTACCGGTCGGCAGGGCTGAACACTGAAGCTTTCTTT.

V and J are TRBV6-6 and TRBJ2-3; D unresolved. Germline CDR1 MNHNY, CDR2 SVGAGI (reference sequence). Trimming stripped 6 bases from V and 4 bases from J, with 8 bases between. The CDR3 is 12 residues long. CDR3 bases: TGTGCCAGCAGCCGTGTAGCAGATACGCAGTATTTT. Its translation: CASSRVADTQYF.

This rearrangement joins TRBV28 to TRBJ2-3; TRBD1 matches at 11 bases. The CDR3 contains 17 residues. Germline trimming cut 5 bases from V and 2 bases from J; bases unmatched to any gene: 9. Germline CDR1 and CDR2: MDHEN and SYDVKM. In DNA form, the CDR3 reads TGTGCCAGCAGTGTAAGCCGGGACAGGGGGTACACAGATACGCAGTATTTT. Protein: CASSVSRDRGYTDTQYF.

V is TRBV7-2 and J is TRBJ1-2, with no clear D. Trimming removed 2 bases from V and 6 bases from J, with 13 bases in between. The V gene's germline CDR1 is SGHTA and CDR2 FQGNSA. The CDR3 is made up of 14 amino acids. CDR3 in DNA: TGTGCCAGCAGCTTATTCGGGGTTGAAAATGGCTACACCTTC. It codes for CASSLFGVENGYTF.

The chain has TRBV5-4 and TRBJ1-1; tentatively, D is TRBD1 (6 bases). CDR3 length equals 13 residues. Germline V gene data show CDR1 as SGHNT and CDR2 as YYREEE (reference sequence). V lost 2 bases, J lost 10 bases, and 15 bases lay in between. The CDR3 reads CASSLGAGVGAFF. Here the CDR3 DNA reads TGTGCCAGCAGCTTAGGGGCAGGGGTCGGAGCTTTCTTT.

About this clone itself: Other DNA sequences in this sample translate to the same CDR3. This sequence joins TRBV20-1 and TRBJ2-7; D gene ambiguous. Trimming stripped 0 bases from V and 4 bases from J, with 4 bases between. Germline V CDR1 and CDR2: DFQATT, SNEGSKA (reference sequence). The CDR3 runs to 11 residues. The DNA for the CDR3 is TGCAGTGCTAGAGAAGTTTACGAGCAGTACTTC. It codes for CSAREVYEQYF.

The rearrangement uses TRBV28 and TRBJ1-4; possible D gene TRBD1, 6 bases. This CDR3 comprises 14 residues. Germline CDR1 reads MDHEN; CDR2 reads SYDVKM. V lost 3 bases and J lost 4, with 9 bases in between. The CDR3 spells CASSFGQRNEKLFF. The DNA of the CDR3 is TGTGCCAGCAGTTTCGGACAGCGTAATGAAAAACTGTTTTTT.